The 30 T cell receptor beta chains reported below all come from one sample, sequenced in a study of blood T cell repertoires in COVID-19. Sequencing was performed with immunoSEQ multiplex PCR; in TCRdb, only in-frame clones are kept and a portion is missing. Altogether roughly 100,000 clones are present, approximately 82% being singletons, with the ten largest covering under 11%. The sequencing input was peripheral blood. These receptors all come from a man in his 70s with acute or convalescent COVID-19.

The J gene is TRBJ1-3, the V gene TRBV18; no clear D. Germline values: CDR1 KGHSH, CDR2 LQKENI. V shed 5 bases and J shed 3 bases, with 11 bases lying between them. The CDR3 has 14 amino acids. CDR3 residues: CASSYQQDGNTIYF. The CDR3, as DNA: TGTGCCAGCTCATACCAGCAGGATGGAAACACCATATATTTT.

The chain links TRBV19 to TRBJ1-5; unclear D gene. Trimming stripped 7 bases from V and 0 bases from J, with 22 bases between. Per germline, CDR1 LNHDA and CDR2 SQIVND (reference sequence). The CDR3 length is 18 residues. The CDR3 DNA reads TGTGCCAGTAACCTTCAGCCGGGCGGAGGTTATAGCAATCAGCCCCAGCATTTT. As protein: CASNLQPGGGYSNQPQHF. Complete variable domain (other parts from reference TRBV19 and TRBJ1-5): DGGITQSPKYLFRKEGQNVTLSCEQNLNHDAMYWYRQDPGQGLRLIYYSQIVNDFQKGDIAEGYSVSREKKESFPLTVTSAQKNPTAFYLCASNLQPGGGYSNQPQHFGDGTRLSIL.

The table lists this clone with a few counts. The CDR3 DNA sequence: TGTGCCAGCAGCTCCGTTCAGGGAATGTGGAACACTGAAGCTTTCTTT. Protein sequence: CASSSVQGMWNTEAFF. This chain uses TRBV7-6 with TRBJ1-1, with D possibly TRBD1 on 5 matching bases. CDR1 and CDR2 from the germline V gene are SGHVS and FNYEAQ. The V end lost 4 bases, the J end lost 1 base, and 16 bases lay between the germline ends. The length of the CDR3 is 16 residues. The full variable domain, with the rest looked up from reference TRBV7-6 and TRBJ1-1, is GAGVSQSPRYKVTKRGQDVALRCDPISGHVSLYWYRQALGQGPEFLTYFNYEAQQDKSGLPNDRFSAERPEGSISTLTIQRTEQRDSAMYRCASSSVQGMWNTEAFFGQGTRLTVV.

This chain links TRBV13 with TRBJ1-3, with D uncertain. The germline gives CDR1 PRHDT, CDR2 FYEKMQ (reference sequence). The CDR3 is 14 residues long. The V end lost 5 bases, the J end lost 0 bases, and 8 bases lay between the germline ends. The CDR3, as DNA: TGTGCCAGCAGCCCCAGGTTCTCTGGAAACACCATATATTTT. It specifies CASSPRFSGNTIYF.

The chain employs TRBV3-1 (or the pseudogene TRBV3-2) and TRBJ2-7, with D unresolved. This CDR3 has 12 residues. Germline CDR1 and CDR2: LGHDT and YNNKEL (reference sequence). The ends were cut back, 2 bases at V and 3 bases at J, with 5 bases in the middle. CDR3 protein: CASSQTSYEQYF. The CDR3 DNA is TGTGCCAGCAGCCAAACCAGCTACGAGCAGTACTTC.

The CDR3 loop reads CAWNLRLAGATDTQYF. The CDR3, as DNA: TGTGCCTGGAACTTACGGCTAGCGGGGGCCACAGATACGCAGTATTTT. The rearrangement uses TRBV30 and TRBJ2-3; 10 bases line up with TRBD2. This CDR3 contains 16 residues. From germline, CDR1 is GTSNPN and CDR2 SVGIG (reference sequence). V lost 4 bases and J lost 2; bases outside the gene matches: 9.

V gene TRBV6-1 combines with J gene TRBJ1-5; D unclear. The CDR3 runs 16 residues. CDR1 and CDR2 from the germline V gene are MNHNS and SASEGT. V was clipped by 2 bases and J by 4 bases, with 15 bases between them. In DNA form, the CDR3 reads TGTGCCAGCAGTGAAATGGCCTCGATGTCGAATCAGCCCCAGCATTTT. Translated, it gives CASSEMASMSNQPQHF.

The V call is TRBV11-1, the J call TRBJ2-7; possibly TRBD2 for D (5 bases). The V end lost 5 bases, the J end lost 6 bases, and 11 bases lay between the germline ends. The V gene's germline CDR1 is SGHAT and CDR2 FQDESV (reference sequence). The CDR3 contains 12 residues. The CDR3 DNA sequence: TGTGCCAGCAGCCCCTTAGGACTCGAGCAGTACTTC. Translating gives CASSPLGLEQYF.

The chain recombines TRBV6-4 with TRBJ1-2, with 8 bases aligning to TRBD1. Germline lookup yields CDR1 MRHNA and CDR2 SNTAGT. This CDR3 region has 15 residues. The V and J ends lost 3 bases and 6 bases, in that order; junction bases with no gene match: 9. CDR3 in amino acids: CASSEQLGTGNGYTF. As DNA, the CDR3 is TGTGCCAGCAGTGAACAGCTCGGGACAGGAAATGGCTACACCTTC.

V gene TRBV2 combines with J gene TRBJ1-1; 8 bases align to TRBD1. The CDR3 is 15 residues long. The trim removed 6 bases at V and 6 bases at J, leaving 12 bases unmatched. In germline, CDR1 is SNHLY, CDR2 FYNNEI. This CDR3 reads CASSSAGGRRAEAFF. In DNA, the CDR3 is TGTGCCAGCAGCAGCGCAGGGGGCAGGCGCGCTGAAGCTTTCTTT. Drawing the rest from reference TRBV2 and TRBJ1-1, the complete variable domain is EPEVTQTPSHQVTQMGQEVILRCVPISNHLYFYWYRQILGQKVEFLVSFYNNEISEKSEIFDDQFSVERPDGSNFTLKIRSTKLEDSAMYFCASSSAGGRRAEAFFGQGTRLTVV.

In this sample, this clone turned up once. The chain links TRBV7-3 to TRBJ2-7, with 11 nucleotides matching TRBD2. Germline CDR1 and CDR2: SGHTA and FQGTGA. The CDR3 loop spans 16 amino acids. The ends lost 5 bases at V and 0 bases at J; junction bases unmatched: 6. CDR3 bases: TGTGCCAGCAGCGAAGGGACTAGCGGCCTCTCCTACGAGCAGTACTTC. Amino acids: CASSEGTSGLSYEQYF.

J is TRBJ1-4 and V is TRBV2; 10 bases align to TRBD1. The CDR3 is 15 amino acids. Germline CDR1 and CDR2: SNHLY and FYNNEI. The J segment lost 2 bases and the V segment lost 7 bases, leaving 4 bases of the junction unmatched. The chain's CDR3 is CASNRQGATNEKLFF. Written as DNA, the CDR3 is TGTGCCAGCAACCGACAGGGGGCGACTAATGAAAAACTGTTTTTT.

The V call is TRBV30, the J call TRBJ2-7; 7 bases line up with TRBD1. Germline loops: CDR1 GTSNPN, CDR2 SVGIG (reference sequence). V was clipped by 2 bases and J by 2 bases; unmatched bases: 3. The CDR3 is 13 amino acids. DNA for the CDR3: TGTGCCTGGAGTCGGCAGGGGGCCTACGAGCAGTACTTC. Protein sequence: CAWSRQGAYEQYF.

The CDR3 is CASSLAGTGTSGKNEQFF. Here the CDR3 DNA reads TGTGCCAGCAGCTTAGCGGGGACCGGGACTAGCGGGAAGAATGAGCAGTTCTTC. V usage is TRBV7-2 and J usage is TRBJ2-1; 13 bases align to TRBD2. This CDR3 is built from 18 residues. CDR1 is SGHTA, CDR2 FQGNSA, per germline. V was clipped by 0 bases and J by 7 bases; unmatched bases: 9.

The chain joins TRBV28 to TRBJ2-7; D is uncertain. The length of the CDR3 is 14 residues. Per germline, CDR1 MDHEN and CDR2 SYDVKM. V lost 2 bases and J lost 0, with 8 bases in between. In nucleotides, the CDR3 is TGTGCCAGCAGTTTAACGCTCAGCTCCTACGAGCAGTACTTC. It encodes CASSLTLSSYEQYF. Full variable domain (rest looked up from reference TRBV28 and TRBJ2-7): DVKVTQSSRYLVKRTGEKVFLECVQDMDHENMFWYRQDPGLGLRLIYFSYDVKMKEKGDIPEGYSVSREKKERFSLILESASTNQTSMYLCASSLTLSSYEQYFGPGTRLTVT.

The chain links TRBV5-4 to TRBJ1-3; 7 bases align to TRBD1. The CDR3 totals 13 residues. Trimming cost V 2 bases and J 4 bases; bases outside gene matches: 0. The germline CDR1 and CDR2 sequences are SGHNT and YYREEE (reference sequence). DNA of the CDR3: TGTGCCAGCAGCTTACAGGGGGGAAACACCATATATTTT. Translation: CASSLQGGNTIYF.

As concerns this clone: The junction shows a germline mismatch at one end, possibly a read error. CDR3: CSARDIRRGHF. CDR3 nucleotides: TGCAGTGCTAGAGATATACGGAGAGGGCATTTC. J is TRBJ1-2 and V is TRBV20-1, with D unresolved. The CDR3 totals 11 residues. CDR1 and CDR2 (germline): DFQATT, SNEGSKA (reference sequence).

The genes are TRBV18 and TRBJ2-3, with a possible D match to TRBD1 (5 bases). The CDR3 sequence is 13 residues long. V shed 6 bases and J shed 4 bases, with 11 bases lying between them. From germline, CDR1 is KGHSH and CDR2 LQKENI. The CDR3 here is CASSPQGSDTQYF. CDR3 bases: TGTGCCAGCTCCCCCCAGGGATCAGATACGCAGTATTTT. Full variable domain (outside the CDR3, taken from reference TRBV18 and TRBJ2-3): NAGVMQNPRHLVRRRGQEARLRCSPMKGHSHVYWYRQLPEEGLKFMVYLQKENIIDESGMPKERFSAEFPKEGPSILRIQQVVRGDSAAYFCASSPQGSDTQYFGPGTRLTVL.

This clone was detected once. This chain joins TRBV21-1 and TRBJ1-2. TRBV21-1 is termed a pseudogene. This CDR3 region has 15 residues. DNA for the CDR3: TGTGCCAGCAGCTTCCGACGGGGACTTAACTATGGCTACACCTTC. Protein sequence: CASSFRRGLNYGYTF.

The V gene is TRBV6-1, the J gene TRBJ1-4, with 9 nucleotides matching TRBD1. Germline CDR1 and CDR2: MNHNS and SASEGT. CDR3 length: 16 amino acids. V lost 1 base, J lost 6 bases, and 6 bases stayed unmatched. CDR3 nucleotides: TGTGCCAGCAGTGAAGGGTACGGGACAGGGTATGAAAAACTGTTTTTT. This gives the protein CASSEGYGTGYEKLFF.

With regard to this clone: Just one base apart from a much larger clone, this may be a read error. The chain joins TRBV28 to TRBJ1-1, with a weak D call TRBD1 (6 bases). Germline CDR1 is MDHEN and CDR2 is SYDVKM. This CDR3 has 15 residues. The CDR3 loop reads CVSTPGAGANTEAFF. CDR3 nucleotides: TGTGTCAGCACCCCCGGGGCGGGGGCGAACACTGAAGCTTTCTTT.

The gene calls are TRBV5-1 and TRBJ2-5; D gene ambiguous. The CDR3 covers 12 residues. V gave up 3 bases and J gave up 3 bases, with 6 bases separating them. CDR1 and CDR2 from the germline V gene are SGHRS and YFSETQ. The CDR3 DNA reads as TGCGCCAGCAGCTATGCGGAAGAGACCCAGTACTTC. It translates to CASSYAEETQYF.

The CDR3 loop is CASSLGGGLAEAKNIQYF. In nucleotides, the CDR3 is TGTGCCAGCAGCTTAGGGGGGGGACTAGCGGAAGCCAAAAACATTCAGTACTTC. This chain joins TRBV7-2 and TRBJ2-4; 11 nucleotides match TRBD2. CDR1 SGHTA and CDR2 FQGNSA come from the germline V gene. J gave up 0 bases and V 1 base, and 5 bases lay outside the gene matches. The CDR3 totals 18 residues.

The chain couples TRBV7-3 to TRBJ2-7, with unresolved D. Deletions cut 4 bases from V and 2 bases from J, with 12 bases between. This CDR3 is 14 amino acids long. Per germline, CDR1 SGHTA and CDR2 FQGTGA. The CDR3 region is CASSSDSGTYEQYF. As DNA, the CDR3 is TGTGCCAGCAGCTCCGACTCCGGCACCTACGAGCAGTACTTC.

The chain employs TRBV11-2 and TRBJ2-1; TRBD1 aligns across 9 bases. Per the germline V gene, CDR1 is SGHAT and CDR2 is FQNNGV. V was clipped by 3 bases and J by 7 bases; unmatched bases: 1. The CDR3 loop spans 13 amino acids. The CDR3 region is CASSFDRGNEQFF. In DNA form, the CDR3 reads TGTGCCAGCAGCTTTGACAGGGGGAATGAGCAGTTCTTC.

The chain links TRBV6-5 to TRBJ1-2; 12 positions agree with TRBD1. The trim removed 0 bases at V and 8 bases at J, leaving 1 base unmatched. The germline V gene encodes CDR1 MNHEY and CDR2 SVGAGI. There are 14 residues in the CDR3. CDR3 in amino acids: CASSYSGQGAGYTF. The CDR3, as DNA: TGTGCCAGCAGTTACTCGGGACAGGGGGCCGGCTACACCTTC.

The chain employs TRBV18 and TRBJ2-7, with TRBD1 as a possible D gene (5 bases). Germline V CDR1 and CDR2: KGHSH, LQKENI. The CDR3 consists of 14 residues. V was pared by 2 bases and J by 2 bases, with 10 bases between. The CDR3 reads CASSPRQTAYEQYF. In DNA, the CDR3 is TGTGCCAGCTCACCAAGACAGACAGCCTACGAGCAGTACTTC.

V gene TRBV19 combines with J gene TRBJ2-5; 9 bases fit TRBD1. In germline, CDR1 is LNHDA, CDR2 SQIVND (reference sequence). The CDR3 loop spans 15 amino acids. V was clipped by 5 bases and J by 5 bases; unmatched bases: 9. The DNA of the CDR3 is TGTGCCAGTAGTGCGGACAGGGGCCTAGGCGAGACCCAGTACTTC. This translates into CASSADRGLGETQYF.

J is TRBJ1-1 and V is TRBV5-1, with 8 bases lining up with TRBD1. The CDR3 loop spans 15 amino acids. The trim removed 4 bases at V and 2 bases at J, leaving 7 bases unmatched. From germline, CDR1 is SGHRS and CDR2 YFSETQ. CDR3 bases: TGCGCCAGCAGCCAACCCGGGACAGGCAACACTGAAGCTTTCTTT. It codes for CASSQPGTGNTEAFF.

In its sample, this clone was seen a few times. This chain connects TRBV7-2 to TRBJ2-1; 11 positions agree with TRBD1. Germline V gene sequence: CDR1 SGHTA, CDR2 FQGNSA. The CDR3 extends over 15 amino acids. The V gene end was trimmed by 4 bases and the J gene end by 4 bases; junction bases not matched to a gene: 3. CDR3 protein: CASSYRDRGYNEQFF. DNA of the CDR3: TGTGCCAGCAGCTACCGGGACAGGGGGTACAATGAGCAGTTCTTC.